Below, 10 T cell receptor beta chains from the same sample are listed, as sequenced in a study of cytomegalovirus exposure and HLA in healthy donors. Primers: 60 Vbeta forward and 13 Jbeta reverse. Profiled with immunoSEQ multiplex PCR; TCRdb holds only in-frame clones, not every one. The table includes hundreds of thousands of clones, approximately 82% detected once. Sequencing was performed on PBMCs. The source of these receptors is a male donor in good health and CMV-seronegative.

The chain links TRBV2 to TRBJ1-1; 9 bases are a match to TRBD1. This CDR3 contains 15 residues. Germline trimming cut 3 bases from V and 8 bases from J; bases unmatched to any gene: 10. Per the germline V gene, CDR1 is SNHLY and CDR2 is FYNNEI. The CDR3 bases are TGTGCCAGCAGTGAGGGGTCGGCACAGGGGGCGGAAGCTTTCTTT. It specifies CASSEGSAQGAEAFF. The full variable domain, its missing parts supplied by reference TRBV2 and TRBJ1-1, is EPEVTQTPSHQVTQMGQEVILRCVPISNHLYFYWYRQILGQKVEFLVSFYNNEISEKSEIFDDQFSVERPDGSNFTLKIRSTKLEDSAMYFCASSEGSAQGAEAFFGQGTRLTVV.

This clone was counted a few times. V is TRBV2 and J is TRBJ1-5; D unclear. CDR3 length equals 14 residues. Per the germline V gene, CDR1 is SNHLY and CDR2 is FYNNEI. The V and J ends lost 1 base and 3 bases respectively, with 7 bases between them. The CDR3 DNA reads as TGTGCCAGCAGTGAAGTTCGGGTCAATCAGCCCCAGCATTTT. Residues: CASSEVRVNQPQHF. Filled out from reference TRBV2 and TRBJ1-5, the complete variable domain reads EPEVTQTPSHQVTQMGQEVILRCVPISNHLYFYWYRQILGQKVEFLVSFYNNEISEKSEIFDDQFSVERPDGSNFTLKIRSTKLEDSAMYFCASSEVRVNQPQHFGDGTRLSIL.

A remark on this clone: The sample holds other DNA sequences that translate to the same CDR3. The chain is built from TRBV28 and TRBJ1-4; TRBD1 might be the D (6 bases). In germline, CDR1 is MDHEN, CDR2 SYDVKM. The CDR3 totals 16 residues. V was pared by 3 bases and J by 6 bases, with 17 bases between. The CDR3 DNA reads TGTGCCAGCAGTTTGGGGGGAGGGGGTGGCGATGAAAAACTGTTTTTT. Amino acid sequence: CASSLGGGGGDEKLFF.

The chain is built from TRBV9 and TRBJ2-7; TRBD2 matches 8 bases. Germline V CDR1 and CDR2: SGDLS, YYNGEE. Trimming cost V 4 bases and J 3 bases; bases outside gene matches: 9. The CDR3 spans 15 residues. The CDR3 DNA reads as TGTGCCAGCAGCCTCCAGACTAGCGCGATCTACGAGCAGTACTTC. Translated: CASSLQTSAIYEQYF.

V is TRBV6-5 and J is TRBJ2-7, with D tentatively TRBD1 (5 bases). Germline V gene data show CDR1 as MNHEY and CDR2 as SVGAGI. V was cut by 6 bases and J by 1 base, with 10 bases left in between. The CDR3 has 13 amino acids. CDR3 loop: CASRAGISYEQYF. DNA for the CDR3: TGTGCCAGCAGGGCAGGGATATCCTACGAGCAGTACTTC.

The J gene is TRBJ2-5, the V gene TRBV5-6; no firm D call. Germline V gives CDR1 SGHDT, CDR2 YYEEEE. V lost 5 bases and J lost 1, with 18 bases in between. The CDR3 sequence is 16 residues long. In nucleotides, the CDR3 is TGTGCCAGCAGTCGTGATACTAAAATTGCCCAAGAGACCCAGTACTTC. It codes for CASSRDTKIAQETQYF.

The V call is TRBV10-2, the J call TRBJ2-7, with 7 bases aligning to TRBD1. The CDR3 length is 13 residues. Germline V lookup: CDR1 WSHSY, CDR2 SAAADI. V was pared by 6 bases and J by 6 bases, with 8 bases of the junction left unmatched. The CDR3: CASRLQGIGEQYF. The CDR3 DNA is TGCGCCAGCAGGCTACAGGGGATCGGCGAGCAGTACTTC.

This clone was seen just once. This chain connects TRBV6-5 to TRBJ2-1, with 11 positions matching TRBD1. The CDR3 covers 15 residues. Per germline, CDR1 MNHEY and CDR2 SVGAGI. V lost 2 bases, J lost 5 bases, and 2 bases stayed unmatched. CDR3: CASSYGTGGNNEQFF. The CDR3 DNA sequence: TGTGCCAGCAGTTACGGGACAGGGGGTAACAATGAGCAGTTCTTC.

The CDR3: CASRGLAQYNEQFF. In DNA, the CDR3 is TGTGCCAGCAGGGGACTAGCGCAATACAATGAGCAGTTCTTC. V and J are TRBV6-5 and TRBJ2-1; 10 bases line up with TRBD2. The CDR3 is made up of 14 amino acids. With V trimmed by 6 bases and J by 4 bases, 3 bases remained unmatched. CDR1 and CDR2 from the germline V gene are MNHEY and SVGAGI.

The CDR3 DNA is TGTGCCAGTAGTATAGGAAGTGCGGGAAGCGGGAGGGCCGAAGATACGCAGTATTTT. Residues: CASSIGSAGSGRAEDTQYF. The chain is built from TRBV19 and TRBJ2-3; 10 nucleotides line up with TRBD2. The CDR3 length is 19 residues. CDR1 and CDR2 from the germline V gene are LNHDA and SQIVND (reference sequence). The J segment lost 5 bases and the V segment lost 1 base, leaving 15 bases of the junction unmatched. Together with reference TRBV19 and TRBJ2-3, the CDR3 gives the full variable domain: DGGITQSPKYLFRKEGQNVTLSCEQNLNHDAMYWYRQDPGQGLRLIYYSQIVNDFQKGDIAEGYSVSREKKESFPLTVTSAQKNPTAFYLCASSIGSAGSGRAEDTQYFGPGTRLTVL.